This TCR beta chain derives from a study of blood T cell repertoires in COVID-19. Whole-study context: Samples representing acute and convalescent COVID-19 were sourced from the United States, Italy and Spain.

J was trimmed by 8 bases and V by 6 bases; bases with no gene match: 22. Germline V lookup: CDR1 MDHEN, CDR2 SYDVKM. This CDR3 is 18 amino acids long. This clone was picked up one time. Generated by immunoSEQ multiplex PCR, the TCRdb table keeps only in-frame clones and is missing some. The sample has tens of thousands of clones, around 87% seen once; the top ten hold roughly a sixth. The chain links TRBV28 to TRBJ1-2, with 9 positions matching TRBD1. The TCR originated in a human donor in a cohort sampled during active COVID-19. The source material was peripheral blood. CDR3 nucleotides: TGTGCCAGCAGAAATCCCCTAGGACAGGGGCCTGGCCGGGGGGGCTACACCTTC. This codes for CASRNPLGQGPGRGGYTF.